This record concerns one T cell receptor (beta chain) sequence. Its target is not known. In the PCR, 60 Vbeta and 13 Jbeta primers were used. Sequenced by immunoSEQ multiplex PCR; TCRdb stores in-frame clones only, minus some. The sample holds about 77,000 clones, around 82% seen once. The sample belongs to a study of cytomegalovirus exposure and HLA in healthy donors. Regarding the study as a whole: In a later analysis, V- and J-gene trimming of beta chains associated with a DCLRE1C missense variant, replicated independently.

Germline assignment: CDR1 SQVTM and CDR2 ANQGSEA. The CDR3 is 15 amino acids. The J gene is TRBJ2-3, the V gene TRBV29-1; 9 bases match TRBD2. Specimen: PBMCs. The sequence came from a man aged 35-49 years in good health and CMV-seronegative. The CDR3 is CRAQGFSGGTDTQYF. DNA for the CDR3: TGCCGCGCCCAGGGGTTTAGCGGGGGTACAGATACGCAGTATTTT.